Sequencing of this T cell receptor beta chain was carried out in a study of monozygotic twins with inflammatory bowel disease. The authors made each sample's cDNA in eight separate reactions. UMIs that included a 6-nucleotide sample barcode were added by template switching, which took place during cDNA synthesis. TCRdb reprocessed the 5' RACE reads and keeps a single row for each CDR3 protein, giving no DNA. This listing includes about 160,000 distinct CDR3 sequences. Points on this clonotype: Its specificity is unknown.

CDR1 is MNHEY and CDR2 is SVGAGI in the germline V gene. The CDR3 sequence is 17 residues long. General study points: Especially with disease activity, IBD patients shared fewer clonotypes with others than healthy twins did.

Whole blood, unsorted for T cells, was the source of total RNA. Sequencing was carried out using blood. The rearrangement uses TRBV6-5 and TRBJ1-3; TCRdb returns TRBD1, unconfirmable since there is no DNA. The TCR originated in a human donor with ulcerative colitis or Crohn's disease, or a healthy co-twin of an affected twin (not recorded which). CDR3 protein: CASSYLPLPGSGNTIYF.